This TCR beta chain stems from a study of T cell responses to AZD1222 COVID-19 vaccine. This table comes from immunoSEQ multiplex PCR, and its TCRdb copy is limited to in-frame clones, with some not included. The sample includes over 100,000 clones, 90% to 95% seen only once; the top ten take 1.5% to 2%. Study findings and constraints: Possibly, clonal diversity was underestimated; donors were largely white British and included more females. The repertoires were collected only after the peak T cell response. Increased Spike-specific TCR breadth and depth were observed after two AZD1222 doses.

A remark on this clone: Its antigen is unknown.

Trimming took 0 bases from V and 6 from J; bases not matched to a gene: 9. The V gene's germline CDR1 is SGHDN and CDR2 FVKESK. This CDR3 is 17 amino acids long. The chain combines TRBV14 with TRBJ2-2, with 8 bases lining up with TRBD2. The receptor was derived from an adult in good health. The sequencing used peripheral blood, collected on day 0 of AZD1222 vaccination. The CDR3 DNA follows: TGTGCCAGCAGCCAAGATCTGGGACTAGGAGGGGCCGGGGAGCTGTTTTTT. Residues: CASSQDLGLGGAGELFF.